The present entry profiles one T cell receptor (beta chain) with its context. The sample comes from a study of control samples from healthy donors and cancer patients. Generated by immunoSEQ multiplex PCR, the TCRdb table keeps only in-frame clones and is missing some. This sample has roughly 90,000 clones, with 70% to 90% found just once. Germline lookup yields CDR1 ENHRY and CDR2 SYGVKD. This CDR3 has 13 amino acids. V lost 6 bases, J lost 1 base, and 9 bases lay in between. Sequenced sample: PBMCs. The source is a woman between 50 and 59 years old with colorectal cancer. The chain links TRBV10-3 to TRBJ1-1; no definite D call. CDR3 loop: CAIRGTENTEAFF. CDR3 nucleotides: TGTGCCATCAGGGGTACAGAGAACACTGAAGCTTTCTTT.